The T cell receptor beta chain under discussion was sequenced for a study of patients and donors after allogeneic stem cell transplantation. TCRdb redid the calling of the RT-PCR reads with MiXCR, one entry per CDR3 protein. This table has roughly 180,000 distinct CDR3 sequences, around two fifths appearing once. Material: blood, either unsorted or a sorted T cell fraction (not recorded which). This receptor was identified in a human donor who was either an allogeneic HSCT recipient or a stem cell or donor lymphocyte infusion donor (not recorded which). It is not recorded whose cells these are; they may come from a transplant donor.

CDR3 sequence: CASSQDIGRTGNEQFF. The CDR3 coding sequence is TGCGCCAGCAGCCAAGATATAGGCCGGACCGGCAATGAGCAGTTCTTC. The chain couples TRBV4-3 to TRBJ2-1, with D unclear. The CDR3 runs to 16 residues. V dropped 0 bases and J dropped 6 bases, with 15 bases sitting between them. Germline V gene data show CDR1 as LGHNA and CDR2 as YSLEER.